The 5 T cell receptor beta chains below all came from one sample that was sequenced in a study of blood T cell repertoires in COVID-19. Here immunoSEQ multiplex PCR was the method, and the copy in TCRdb shows in-frame clones only, minus some. Found here are roughly 300,000 clones, nearly 90% of them singletons; the top ten hold approximately 5.3%. The sample was PBMCs or T cells enriched from blood (not recorded which). Every receptor here comes from a woman aged 30 to 39 who had recovered from COVID-19.

The J gene is TRBJ2-2, the V gene TRBV6-5; D unresolved. This CDR3 region has 11 residues. Trimming left V 4 bases short and J 7 bases short, with 4 bases between. Germline CDR1 and CDR2: MNHEY and SVGAGI. In DNA form, the CDR3 reads TGTGCCAGCAGTTTTAGCGGGGAGCTGTTTTTT. This sequence encodes CASSFSGELFF.

This chain links TRBV12-3 or TRBV12-4 with TRBJ1-2; no definite D call. The CDR3 loop spans 13 amino acids. V was trimmed by 0 bases and J by 7 bases, leaving 9 bases between them. CDR3 nucleotides: TGTGCCAGCAGTTTAGCGGTCCGGTCTGGCTACACCTTC. Protein product: CASSLAVRSGYTF.

The chain carries TRBV5-1 and TRBJ2-2; TRBD2 matches 11 bases. The CDR3 sequence is 16 residues long. V lost 3 bases, J lost 0 bases, and 1 base stayed unmatched. Germline V gene sequence: CDR1 SGHRS, CDR2 YFSETQ. The CDR3 region has the DNA TGCGCCAGCAGCTGGGGACTAGCGGCGAACACCGGGGAGCTGTTTTTT. Translating gives CASSWGLAANTGELFF.

The chain recombines TRBV5-1 with TRBJ1-1; 9 nucleotides agree with TRBD1. The V and J ends lost 2 bases and 6 bases, in that order; junction bases with no gene match: 2. Germline-derived CDR1 and CDR2 are SGHRS and YFSETQ. The CDR3 length is 13 residues. The CDR3 reads CASSLTGGPEAFF. The CDR3 DNA is TGCGCCAGCAGCTTAACAGGGGGCCCTGAAGCTTTCTTT.

This rearrangement joins TRBV9 to TRBJ2-3; D gene unclear. V was shortened by 0 bases and J by 0 bases, with 14 bases between the two germline ends. This CDR3 is built from 17 residues. Germline CDR1 and CDR2: SGDLS and YYNGEE. CDR3 in DNA: TGTGCCAGCAGCGTAGGCCCGCGGTCGGGTAGCACAGATACGCAGTATTTT. As protein: CASSVGPRSGSTDTQYF.